This T cell receptor (beta chain) stems from a study of blood T cell repertoires in COVID-19. Study processing details: Amplification of reference gene primers was used by the study to estimate nucleated cell counts. Libraries were prepared by immunoSEQ multiplex PCR; TCRdb keeps only in-frame clonotypes and omits some of them. V and J calls and clone size are as listed in that table; D and trimming were resolved from the DNA. The table records roughly 230,000 clones, around 84% of them present only once. V lost 4 bases and J 8 bases, leaving 18 bases between the germline ends. Germline V lookup: CDR1 WNHNN, CDR2 SYGVQD (reference sequence). This CDR3 region has 15 residues.

Sample: peripheral blood. The TCR was taken from a man aged 40-49 years with acute or convalescent COVID-19. This sequence joins TRBV10-1 and TRBJ1-3, with D possibly TRBD1 on 6 matching bases. CDR3 coding DNA: TGCGCCAGCAGTGTCCCCCGGCGGGGGCTGGACACCATATATTTT. Residues: CASSVPRRGLDTIYF.